The clone carrying this T cell receptor beta chain occurred a few times. The PCR contained 60 Vbeta and 13 Jbeta primers. Clones were read by immunoSEQ multiplex PCR, and TCRdb kept only the in-frame ones, dropping some. The profile shows some 150,000 clones, about 78% of them singletons. This sample is drawn from a study of cytomegalovirus exposure and HLA in healthy donors. The sequenced sample was PBMCs. The sequence derives from a male donor in good health and CMV-seronegative.

As DNA, the CDR3 is TGTGCCAGTAGTCGGGAGGGACAGCGGTTACGGGAAGCTTTCTTT. Its protein product is CASSREGQRLREAFF. This chain links TRBV19 with TRBJ1-1; 7 bases fit TRBD1. The CDR3 length is 15 residues. Germline-derived CDR1 and CDR2 are LNHDA and SQIVND (reference sequence). V lost 5 bases, J lost 8 bases, and 14 bases stayed unmatched.